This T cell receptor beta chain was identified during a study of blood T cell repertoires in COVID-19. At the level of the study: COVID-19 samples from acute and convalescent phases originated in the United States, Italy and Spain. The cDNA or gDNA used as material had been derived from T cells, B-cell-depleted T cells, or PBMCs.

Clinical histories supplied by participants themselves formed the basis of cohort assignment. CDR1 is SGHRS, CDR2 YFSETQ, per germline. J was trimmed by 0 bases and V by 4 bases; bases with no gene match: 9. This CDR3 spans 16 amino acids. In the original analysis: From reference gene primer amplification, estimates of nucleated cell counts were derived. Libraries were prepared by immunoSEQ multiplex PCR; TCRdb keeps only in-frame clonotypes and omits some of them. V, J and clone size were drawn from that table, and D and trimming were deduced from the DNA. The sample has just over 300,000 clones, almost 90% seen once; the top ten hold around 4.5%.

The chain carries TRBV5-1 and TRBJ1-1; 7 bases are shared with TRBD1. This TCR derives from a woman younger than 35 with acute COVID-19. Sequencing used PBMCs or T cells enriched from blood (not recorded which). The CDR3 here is CASSQGVGGLNTEAFF. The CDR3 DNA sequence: TGCGCCAGCAGCCAGGGTGTAGGGGGCTTGAACACTGAAGCTTTCTTT.